This T cell receptor beta chain was observed in a study of T cells in Graves' hyperthyroidism and ophthalmopathy. No ophthalmopathy progression within 18 months constituted stable Graves' hyperthyroidism. Uncontrolled infection, other autoimmune disease, pregnancy or lactation excluded patients. Diagnoses used clinical symptoms, serum thyroxine and TRAb, thyroid ultrasound and orbital computed tomography. Roughly 10 ml of fresh peripheral blood supplied the PBMCs. Amplified TCR beta CDR3 regions came from RNA transcripts. First-round RT-PCR targeting the TCR CDR3 was performed with the HTBI primer set. Each CDR3 protein is one row after TCRdb ran MiXCR on the multiplex PCR reads. The profile shows hundreds of thousands of distinct CDR3 sequences, about 25% of them singletons. Germline CDR1 KGHSH, CDR2 LQKENI. This CDR3 is 15 amino acids long. Trimming left V 2 bases short and J 2 bases short, with 13 bases between.

This chain connects TRBV18 to TRBJ2-7; D gene uncertain. The TCR was taken from a man aged 45-65 years with Graves' hyperthyroidism. Sequenced: blood. The CDR3 loop reads CASSPKNDGTYEQYF. The CDR3 coding sequence is TGTGCCAGCTCACCAAAGAATGATGGTACCTACGAGCAGTACTTC.